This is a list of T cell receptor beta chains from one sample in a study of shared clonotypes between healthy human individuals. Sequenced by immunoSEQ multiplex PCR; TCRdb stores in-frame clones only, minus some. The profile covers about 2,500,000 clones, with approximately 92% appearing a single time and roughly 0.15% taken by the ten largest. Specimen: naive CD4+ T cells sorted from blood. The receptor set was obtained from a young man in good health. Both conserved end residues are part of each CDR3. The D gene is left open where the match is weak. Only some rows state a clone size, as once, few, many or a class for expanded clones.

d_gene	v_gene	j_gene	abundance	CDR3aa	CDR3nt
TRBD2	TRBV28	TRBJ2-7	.	CASTPGTIGSYEQYF	TGTGCCAGCACCCCCGGGACTATCGGCTCCTACGAGCAGTACTTC
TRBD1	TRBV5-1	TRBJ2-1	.	CASSPGQESYNEQFF	TGCGCCAGCAGCCCGGGACAGGAATCCTACAATGAGCAGTTCTTC
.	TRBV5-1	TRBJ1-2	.	CASSLVGDNYGYTF	TGCGCCAGCAGCTTGGTGGGGGATAACTATGGCTACACCTTC
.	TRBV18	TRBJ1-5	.	CASSPVILGADQPQHF	TGTGCCAGCTCACCAGTTATTCTCGGGGCCGATCAGCCCCAGCATTTT
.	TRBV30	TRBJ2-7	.	CAWSVRGAGEQYF	TGTGCCTGGAGTGTACGAGGGGCGGGCGAGCAGTACTTC
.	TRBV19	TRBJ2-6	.	CASGIGGSGANVLTF	TGTGCCAGCGGGATTGGGGGATCTGGGGCCAACGTCCTGACTTTC
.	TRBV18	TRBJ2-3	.	CASSPPGGSTDTQYF	TGTGCCAGCTCACCACCGGGCGGCTCCACAGATACGCAGTATTTT
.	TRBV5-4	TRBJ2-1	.	CASSLASPNEQFF	TGTGCCAGCAGCTTGGCCTCCCCCAATGAGCAGTTCTTC
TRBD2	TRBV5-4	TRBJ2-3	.	CASSLVGRLAGASDTQYF	TGTGCCAGCAGCTTGGTGGGGCGACTAGCGGGGGCTTCGGATACGCAGTATTTT
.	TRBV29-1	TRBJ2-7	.	CSVAAQVLREQYF	TGCAGCGTTGCGGCTCAGGTACTACGAGAGCAGTACTTC
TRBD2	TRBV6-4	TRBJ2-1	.	CASSPLAASYNEQFF	TGTGCCAGCAGTCCTCTAGCGGCTTCCTACAATGAGCAGTTCTTC
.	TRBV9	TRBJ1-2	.	CASSPQPGLANYGYTF	TGTGCCAGCAGCCCTCAACCGGGTTTAGCTAACTATGGCTACACCTTC
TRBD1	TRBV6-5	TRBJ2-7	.	CASRPGTGAVYEQYF	TGTGCCAGCAGACCCGGGACAGGGGCCGTCTACGAGCAGTACTTC
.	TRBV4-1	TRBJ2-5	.	CASSTRGLETQYF	TGCGCCAGCAGCACACGTGGATTAGAGACCCAGTACTTC
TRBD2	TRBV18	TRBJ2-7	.	CASSPQLGGRDEQYF	TGTGCCAGCTCACCACAGCTCGGGGGGAGGGACGAGCAGTACTTC
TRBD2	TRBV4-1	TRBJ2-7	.	CASSQDGAGVSYEQYF	TGCGCCAGCAGCCAAGATGGGGCGGGAGTTTCCTACGAGCAGTACTTC
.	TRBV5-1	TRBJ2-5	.	CASSLGGLETQYF	TGCGCCAGCAGCTTGGGGGGGCTAGAGACCCAGTACTTC
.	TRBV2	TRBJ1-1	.	CASSETWGGEGTEAFF	TGTGCCAGCAGTGAAACCTGGGGAGGGGAGGGCACTGAAGCTTTCTTT
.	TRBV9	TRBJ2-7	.	CASSVGPSWDRSYEQYF	TGTGCCAGCAGCGTAGGGCCCAGCTGGGACCGATCTTACGAGCAGTACTTC
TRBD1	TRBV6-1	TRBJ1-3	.	CASSELAGGSNTIYF	TGTGCCAGCAGTGAATTGGCAGGGGGCAGCAACACCATATATTTT
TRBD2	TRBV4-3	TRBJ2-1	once	CASSQELAMNEQFF	TGCGCCAGCAGCCAAGAACTAGCGATGAATGAGCAGTTCTTC
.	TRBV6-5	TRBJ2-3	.	CASSKGDTQYF	TGTGCCAGCAGCAAGGGGGATACGCAGTATTTT
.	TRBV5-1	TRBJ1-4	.	CASSFSWKGEKLFF	TGCGCCAGCAGCTTCTCGTGGAAGGGGGAAAAACTGTTTTTT
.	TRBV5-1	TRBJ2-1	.	CASSLDGGEQFF	TGCGCCAGCAGCTTGGATGGTGGTGAGCAGTTCTTC